This paragraph covers one T cell receptor beta chain sequence. Assay used: immunoSEQ multiplex PCR; TCRdb lists only in-frame clones, some missing. Altogether fewer than 300,000 clones are present, roughly 89% being singletons, with the ten largest covering around 0.84%. The data stem from a study of blood T cell repertoires in COVID-19. Study-level background: T cells, B-cell-depleted T cells, or PBMCs supplied cDNA or gDNA.

After removal of 3 bases from V and 2 bases from J, the junction contained 12 bases not matched to a gene. The germline V gene encodes CDR1 SGHDT and CDR2 YYEEEE. The CDR3 spans 17 residues. The chain couples TRBV5-6 to TRBJ2-3; TRBD1 matches at 7 bases. The origin of this receptor is a young man with acute or convalescent COVID-19. Specimen: peripheral blood. Written as DNA, the CDR3 is TGTGCCAGCAGCTCAATTGCCCGGGACAGTTACACAGATACGCAGTATTTT. Protein product: CASSSIARDSYTDTQYF.